The rows below give T cell receptor beta chains drawn from one sample of a study of T cells in tuberculosis. Data came from immunoSEQ multiplex PCR; TCRdb stores just in-frame clones and leaves some out. The sample includes 25,000 to 35,000 clones, roughly 94% seen only once; the top ten take 7.5% to 9.5%. Sample: PBMCs. The origin of the receptors is a donor between 10 and 29 years old with latent tuberculosis or without tuberculosis infection. Both conserved end residues are part of each CDR3. Each record gives: J gene, D gene, V gene, clone size, CDR3 DNA, CDR3 protein. The D gene is left open where the match is weak. Clone size is not always given. Where it is, it says once, few, many or a class for expanded clones.

TRBJ2-3,NA,TRBV10-1,NA,TGCGCCAGCAGTCGGACAGCCGGGAGCACAGATACGCAGTATTTT,CASSRTAGSTDTQYF
TRBJ2-3,TRBD1,TRBV7-9,NA,TGTGCCAGCAGCTTCAGGGGGCGCCGGGCAGATACGCAGTATTTT,CASSFRGRRADTQYF
TRBJ1-1,TRBD1,TRBV6-1,NA,TGTGCCAGCAGGGGGACAGGGGGCGTCCGTGAAGCTTTCTTT,CASRGTGGVREAFF
TRBJ2-7,TRBD2,TRBV6-5,NA,TGTGCCAGCGGCCTGGGAGGGGTACCGGGCGAGCAGTACTTC,CASGLGGVPGEQYF
TRBJ1-2,TRBD1,TRBV29-1,once,TGCAGCGATGGACAGGGGCCTAACTATGGCTACACCTTC,CSDGQGPNYGYTF
TRBJ2-3,TRBD2,TRBV29-1,NA,TGCAGCGGTGCCTTCGGGGGGTTCGCAGATACGCAGTATTTT,CSGAFGGFADTQYF
TRBJ2-5,NA,TRBV18,NA,TGTGCCAGCTCACCAGCCGCAGACAAAGAGACCCAGTACTTC,CASSPAADKETQYF
TRBJ2-3,NA,TRBV5-1,NA,TGCGCCAGCAGCTTGGCCTCGGGGACTGGGGCGGATACGCAGTATTTT,CASSLASGTGADTQYF
TRBJ1-2,TRBD1,TRBV28,NA,TGTGCCAGCAGGAACACAGGGGTAGACTATGGCTACACCTTC,CASRNTGVDYGYTF
TRBJ2-1,TRBD2,TRBV5-5,NA,TGTGCCAGCAGCTTGGGTACGGCGGGAGGGCAAGACAATGAGCAGTTCTTC,CASSLGTAGGQDNEQFF
TRBJ1-4,NA,TRBV4-2,NA,TGTGCCAGCAGCGGTGCAGGGTCTAATGAAAAACTGTTTTTT,CASSGAGSNEKLFF
TRBJ2-1,NA,TRBV2,NA,TGTGCCAGCTCTCCGGGATCAGCGCTGGGTTACAATGAGCAGTTCTTC,CASSPGSALGYNEQFF
TRBJ2-3,TRBD1,TRBV6-4,NA,TGTGCCAGCAGTAGGGACAGGGGGCCCACAGATACGCAGTATTTT,CASSRDRGPTDTQYF
TRBJ1-4,NA,TRBV7-3,NA,TGTGCCAGCAGCCCGGGACTGCCGGCAACTAATGAAAAACTGTTTTTT,CASSPGLPATNEKLFF
TRBJ1-1,TRBD1,TRBV28,NA,TGTGCCAGCAGTCCCTGGGGGACAGGGGTCACTGAAGCTTTCTTT,CASSPWGTGVTEAFF
TRBJ2-1,TRBD2,TRBV9,NA,TGTGCCAGCAGCGTAGGGGCTAGCGGGAGGACTGAGCAGTTCTTC,CASSVGASGRTEQFF
TRBJ2-1,TRBD2,TRBV29-1,once,TGCAGCGTTGCTAGCGGGATGAACAATGAGCAGTTCTTC,CSVASGMNNEQFF
TRBJ2-7,TRBD2,TRBV27,once,TGTGCCAGCAGTTTGGCTAGCGGGGGTTACGAGCAGTACTTC,CASSLASGGYEQYF
TRBJ1-1,TRBD1,TRBV5-1,NA,TGCGCCAGTATGCCGACAGGGTTTGACACTGAAGCTTTCTTT,CASMPTGFDTEAFF
TRBJ2-5,NA,TRBV5-1,NA,TGCGCCAGCAGCTTGTTCCAGGGGTCATCAGAGACCCAGTACTTC,CASSLFQGSSETQYF
TRBJ2-1,TRBD2,TRBV27,NA,TGTGCCAGCAAGTTCTCTTACGTGCGGGAGCCCCCCTATGAGCAGTTCTTC,CASKFSYVREPPYEQFF
TRBJ2-3,NA,TRBV5-1,NA,TGCGCCAGCAGCCCGGGGACATCTAGCACAGATACGCAGTATTTT,CASSPGTSSTDTQYF
TRBJ2-1,NA,TRBV5-4,NA,TGTGCCAGCAGCGGGCGCAGCTCCTACAATGAGCAGTTCTTC,CASSGRSSYNEQFF
TRBJ2-7,TRBD1,TRBV10-3,once,TGTGCCATCACCGGGACAGGGGTTGACGAGCAGTACTTC,CAITGTGVDEQYF
TRBJ2-1,TRBD2,TRBV27,NA,TGTGCCAGCAGTTTGACCGGGAGGGCGCCTTACAATGAGCAGTTCTTC,CASSLTGRAPYNEQFF